This T cell receptor beta chain was captured by sequencing in a study of blood T cell repertoires in COVID-19. Study-level background: Acute and convalescent COVID-19 samples came from the United States, Italy and Spain. T cells, B-cell-depleted T cells, or PBMCs provided the cDNA or gDNA that served as material.

Recruits, aged roughly 18 to 100 years, lived in 20 to 30 US areas. Assignment of participants to cohorts was predicated upon participant-reported clinical history. Assay used: immunoSEQ multiplex PCR; TCRdb lists only in-frame clones, some missing. The sample consists of around 250,000 clones, about 90% of them appearing once. This receptor was identified in a human donor in a cohort exposed to, infected with or recovered from COVID-19 (not recorded which). The donor label of this sample is uncertain. Source material: PBMCs or T cells enriched from blood (not recorded which).

CDR3 in amino acids: CASSEATTSTQYF. For the CDR3, the DNA is TGTGCCAGCAGTGAAGCGACCACTAGTACCCAGTACTTC. The chain is built from TRBV6-1 and TRBJ2-5, with TRBD2 as a possible D gene (5 bases). The CDR3 is made up of 13 amino acids. Trimming took 0 bases from V and 8 from J, leaving 10 bases between them. Germline V gene sequence: CDR1 MNHNS, CDR2 SASEGT.